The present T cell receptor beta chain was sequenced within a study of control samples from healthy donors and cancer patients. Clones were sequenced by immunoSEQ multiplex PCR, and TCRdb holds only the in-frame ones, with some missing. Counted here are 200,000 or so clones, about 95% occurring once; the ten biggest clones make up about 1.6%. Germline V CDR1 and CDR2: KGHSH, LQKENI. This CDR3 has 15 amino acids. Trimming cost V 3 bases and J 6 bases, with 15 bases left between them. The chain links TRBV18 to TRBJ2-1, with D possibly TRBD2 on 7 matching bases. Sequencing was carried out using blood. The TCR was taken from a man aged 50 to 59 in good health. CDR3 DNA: TGTGCCAGCTCACCTTTACAGGGAGGGGTCAATGAGCAGTTCTTC. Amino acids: CASSPLQGGVNEQFF.